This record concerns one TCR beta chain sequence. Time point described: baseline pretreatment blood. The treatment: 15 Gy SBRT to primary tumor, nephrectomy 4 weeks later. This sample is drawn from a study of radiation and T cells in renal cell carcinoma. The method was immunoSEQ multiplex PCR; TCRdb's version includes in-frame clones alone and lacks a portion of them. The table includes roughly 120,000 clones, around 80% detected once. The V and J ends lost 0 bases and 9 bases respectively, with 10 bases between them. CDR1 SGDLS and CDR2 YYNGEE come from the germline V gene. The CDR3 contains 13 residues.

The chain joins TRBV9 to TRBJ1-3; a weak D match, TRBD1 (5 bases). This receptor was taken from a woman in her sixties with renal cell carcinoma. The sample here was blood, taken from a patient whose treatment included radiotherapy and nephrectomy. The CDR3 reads CASSVDQGGTIYF. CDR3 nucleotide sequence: TGTGCCAGCAGCGTAGATCAGGGAGGCACCATATATTTT.